This TCR beta chain was recovered during a study of tumour-infiltrating T cells in Burkitt lymphoma (dated by TCRdb to 2019 to 2021). Regarding the complete study: Clinical outcome was correlated with TCR repertoire data, and overall and progression-free survival were found to be predicted by productive clonality independently of established prognosticators, including age at diagnosis.

V lost 2 bases and J lost 8 bases; the stretch between them is 9 bases long. Measured from the cysteine to the phenylalanine, the CDR3 is 13 residues long. Here the CDR3 DNA is all that survives: 39 bases in frame from base 1. Via the germline V gene, CDR1 is ENHRY and CDR2 SYGVKD. On this clone: Its target antigen remains unknown. Base qualities were left out, and no much larger clone turns up one base away.

The method behind the library was the immunoSEQ multiplex PCR assay. What TCRdb holds here is the immuneACCESS table cut down to in-frame rearrangements. Part of the clones is not present; checked against another copy, under half of the missing clones reflect an unresolved V gene, and the others are unexplained. Here the sample has 550 to 650 clones; 89% occur a single time. 20% to 25% of the sample lies in the top ten. The sequence came from a human donor with diffuse large B-cell lymphoma. Sequences were obtained from tumor tissue. Recombination connected TRBV10-3 to TRBJ1-4, with the D gene not confidently named. The bases read TGTGCCATCAGTGAGACCGCGCGAGAAAAACTGTTTTTT. This is translated as CAISETAREKLFF.